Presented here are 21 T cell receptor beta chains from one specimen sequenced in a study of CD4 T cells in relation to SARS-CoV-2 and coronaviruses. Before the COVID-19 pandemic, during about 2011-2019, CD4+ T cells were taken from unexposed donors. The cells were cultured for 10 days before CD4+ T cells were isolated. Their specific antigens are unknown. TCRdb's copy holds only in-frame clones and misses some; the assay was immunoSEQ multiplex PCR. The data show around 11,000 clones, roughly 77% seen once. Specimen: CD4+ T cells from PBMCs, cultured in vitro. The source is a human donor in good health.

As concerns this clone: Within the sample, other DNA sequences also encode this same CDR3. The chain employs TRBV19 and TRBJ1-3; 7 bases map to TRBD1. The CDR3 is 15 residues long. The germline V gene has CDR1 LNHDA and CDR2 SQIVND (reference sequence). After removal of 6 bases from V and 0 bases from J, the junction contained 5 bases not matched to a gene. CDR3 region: CASSKTGTSGNTIYF. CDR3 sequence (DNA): TGTGCCAGTAGCAAGACAGGGACCTCTGGAAACACCATATATTTT.

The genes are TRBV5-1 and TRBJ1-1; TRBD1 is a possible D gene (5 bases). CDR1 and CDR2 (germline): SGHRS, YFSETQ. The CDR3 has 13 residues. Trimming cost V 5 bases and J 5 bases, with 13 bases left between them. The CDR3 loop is CASREGLVTEAFF. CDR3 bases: TGCGCCAGCAGAGAGGGACTCGTTACTGAAGCTTTCTTT.

CDR3 coding DNA: TGTGCCAGCAGTCTCAGTAACTATGGCTACACCTTC. It translates to CASSLSNYGYTF. The V and J genes are TRBV28 and TRBJ1-2; D gene uncertain. V lost 5 bases and J lost 1, with 5 bases in between. Germline-derived CDR1 and CDR2 are MDHEN and SYDVKM. The CDR3 loop spans 12 amino acids.

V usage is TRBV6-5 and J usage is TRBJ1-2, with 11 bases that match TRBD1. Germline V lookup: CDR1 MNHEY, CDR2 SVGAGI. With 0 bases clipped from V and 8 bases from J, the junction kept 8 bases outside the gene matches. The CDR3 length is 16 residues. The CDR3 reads CASSYSRLDRGHGYTF. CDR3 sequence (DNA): TGTGCCAGCAGTTACTCGCGATTGGACAGGGGGCACGGCTACACCTTC.

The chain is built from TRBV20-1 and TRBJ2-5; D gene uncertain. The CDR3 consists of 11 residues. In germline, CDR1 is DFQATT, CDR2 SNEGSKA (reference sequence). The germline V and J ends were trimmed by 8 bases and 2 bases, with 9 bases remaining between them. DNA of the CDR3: TGCAGTCTATCCCTTCAAGAGACCCAGTACTTC. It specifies CSLSLQETQYF.

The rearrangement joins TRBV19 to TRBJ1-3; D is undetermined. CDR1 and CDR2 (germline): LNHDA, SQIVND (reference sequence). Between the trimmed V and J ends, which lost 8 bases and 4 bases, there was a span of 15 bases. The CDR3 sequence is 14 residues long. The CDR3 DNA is TGTGCCAGTTGCGGGTTGTCTTCCGGAAACACCATATATTTT. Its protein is CASCGLSSGNTIYF.

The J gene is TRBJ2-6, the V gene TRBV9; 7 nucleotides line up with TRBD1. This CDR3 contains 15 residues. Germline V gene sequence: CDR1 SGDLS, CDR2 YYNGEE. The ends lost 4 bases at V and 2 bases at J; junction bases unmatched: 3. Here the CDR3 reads CASSLQGAGANVLTF. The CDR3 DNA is TGTGCCAGCAGCTTGCAGGGGGCTGGGGCCAACGTCCTGACTTTC.

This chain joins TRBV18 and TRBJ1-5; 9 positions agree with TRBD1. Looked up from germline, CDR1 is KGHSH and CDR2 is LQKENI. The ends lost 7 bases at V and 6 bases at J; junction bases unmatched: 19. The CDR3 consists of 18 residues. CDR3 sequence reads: CASLSVRDREYISQPQHF. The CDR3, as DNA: TGTGCCAGCTTAAGCGTCCGGGACAGGGAGTACATCAGTCAGCCCCAGCATTTT.

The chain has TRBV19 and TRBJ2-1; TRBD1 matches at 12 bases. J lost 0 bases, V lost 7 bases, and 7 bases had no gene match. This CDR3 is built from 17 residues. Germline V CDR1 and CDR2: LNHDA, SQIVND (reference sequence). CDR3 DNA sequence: TGTGCCAGTACGGGACAGGGGGCATCTTTCTCCTACAATGAGCAGTTCTTC. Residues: CASTGQGASFSYNEQFF.

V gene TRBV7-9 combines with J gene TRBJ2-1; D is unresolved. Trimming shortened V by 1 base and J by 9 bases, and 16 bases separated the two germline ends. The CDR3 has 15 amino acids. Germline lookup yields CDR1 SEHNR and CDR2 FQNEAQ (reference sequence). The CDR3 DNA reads TGTGCCAGCAGCTTAGGAGCTAGGGTGGGTGCTGAGCAGTTCTTC. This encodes CASSLGARVGAEQFF.

The CDR3 DNA sequence: TGTGCCAGCAGTCCACGCCCGGGACAGGGACCTGGAAACACCATATATTTT. As protein: CASSPRPGQGPGNTIYF. The chain couples TRBV6-6 to TRBJ1-3, with 9 bases that match TRBD1. Germline CDR1 MNHNY, CDR2 SVGAGI (reference sequence). The CDR3 extends over 17 amino acids. The ends lost 5 bases at V and 2 bases at J; junction bases unmatched: 10.

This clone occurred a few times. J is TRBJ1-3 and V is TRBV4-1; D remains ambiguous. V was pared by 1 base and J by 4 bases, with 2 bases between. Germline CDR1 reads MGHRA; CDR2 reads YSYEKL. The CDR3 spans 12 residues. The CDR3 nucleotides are TGCGCCAGCAGCCAAGTAGGAAACACCATATATTTT. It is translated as CASSQVGNTIYF.

The CDR3 sequence is CASSQDELWGGYTF. DNA for the CDR3: TGCGCCAGCAGCCAAGATGAATTGTGGGGTGGCTACACCTTC. The V gene is TRBV4-1, the J gene TRBJ1-2; D gene unclear. This CDR3 has 14 residues. V shed 0 bases and J shed 7 bases, with 12 bases lying between them. CDR1 and CDR2 from the germline V gene are MGHRA and YSYEKL.

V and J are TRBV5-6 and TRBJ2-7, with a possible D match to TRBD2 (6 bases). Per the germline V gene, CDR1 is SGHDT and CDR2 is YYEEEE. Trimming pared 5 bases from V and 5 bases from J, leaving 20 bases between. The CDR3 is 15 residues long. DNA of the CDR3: TGTGCCAGCAGAGCGGGTATGGGACCCTGGCACGAGCAGTACTTC. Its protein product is CASRAGMGPWHEQYF.

CDR3 nucleotide sequence: TGTGCCAGCAGCTTTCTTCAGGGCCGGTCAAGGTACGAGCAGTACTTC. The encoded protein is CASSFLQGRSRYEQYF. The V gene is TRBV11-2, the J gene TRBJ2-7, with D maybe TRBD1 (5 bases). V lost 3 bases and J 4 bases, leaving 19 bases between the germline ends. This CDR3 spans 16 amino acids. Looked up from germline, CDR1 is SGHAT and CDR2 is FQNNGV.

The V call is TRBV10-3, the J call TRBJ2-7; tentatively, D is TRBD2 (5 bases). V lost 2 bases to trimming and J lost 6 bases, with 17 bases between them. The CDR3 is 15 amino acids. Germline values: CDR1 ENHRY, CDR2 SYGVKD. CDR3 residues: CAISEALRGSGEQYF. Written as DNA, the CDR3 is TGTGCCATCAGTGAGGCCCTTCGGGGTTCGGGCGAGCAGTACTTC.

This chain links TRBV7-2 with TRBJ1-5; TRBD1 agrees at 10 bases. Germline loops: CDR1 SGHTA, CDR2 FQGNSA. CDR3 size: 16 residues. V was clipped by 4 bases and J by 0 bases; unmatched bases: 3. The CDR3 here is CASSSGQGGSNQPQHF. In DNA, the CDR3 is TGTGCCAGCAGCTCAGGACAGGGGGGTAGCAATCAGCCCCAGCATTTT.

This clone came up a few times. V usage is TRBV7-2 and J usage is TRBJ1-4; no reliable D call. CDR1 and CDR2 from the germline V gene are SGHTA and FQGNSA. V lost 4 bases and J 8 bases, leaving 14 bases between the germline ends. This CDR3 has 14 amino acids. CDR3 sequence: CASSSSGPAEKLFF. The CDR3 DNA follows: TGTGCCAGCAGCTCCTCCGGCCCAGCGGAAAAACTGTTTTTT.

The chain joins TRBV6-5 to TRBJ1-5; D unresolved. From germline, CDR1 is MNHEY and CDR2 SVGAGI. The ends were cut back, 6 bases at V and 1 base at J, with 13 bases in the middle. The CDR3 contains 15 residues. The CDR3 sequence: CASSPNGRSNQPQHF. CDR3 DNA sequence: TGTGCCAGCAGCCCCAATGGACGGAGCAATCAGCCCCAGCATTTT.

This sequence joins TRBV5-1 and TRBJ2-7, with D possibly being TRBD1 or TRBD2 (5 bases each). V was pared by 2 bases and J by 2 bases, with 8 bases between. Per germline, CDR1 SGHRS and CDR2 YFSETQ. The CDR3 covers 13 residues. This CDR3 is CASSFGDAYEQYF. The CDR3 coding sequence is TGCGCCAGCAGCTTTGGGGACGCCTACGAGCAGTACTTC.

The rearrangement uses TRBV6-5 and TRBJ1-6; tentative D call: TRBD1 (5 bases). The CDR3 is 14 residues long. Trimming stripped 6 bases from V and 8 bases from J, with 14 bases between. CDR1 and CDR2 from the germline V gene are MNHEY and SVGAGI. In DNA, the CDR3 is TGTGCCAGCAGGACCGGGGACGCTGATTCACCCCTCCACTTT. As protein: CASRTGDADSPLHF.